These 13 T cell receptor beta chains originate from one sample sequenced in a study of blood T cell repertoires in COVID-19. Profiling relied on immunoSEQ multiplex PCR, and the TCRdb table lists in-frame clones only, not all of them. The sample includes approximately 200,000 clones, approximately 85% of them seen just once. Sequencing used PBMCs or T cells enriched from blood (not recorded which). The receptor source for this set is a man aged 35 to 55 who had recovered from COVID-19.

A single count supports this clone. This chain connects TRBV7-9 to TRBJ2-5; D unclear. This CDR3 is 15 amino acids long. V was cut by 1 base and J by 5 bases, with 14 bases left in between. Germline V gene lookup returns CDR1 SEHNR and CDR2 FQNEAQ (reference sequence). This chain's CDR3 is CASSLVSHLGETQYF. CDR3 coding DNA: TGTGCCAGCAGCTTAGTGAGTCATCTAGGCGAGACCCAGTACTTC.

The chain uses TRBV2 and TRBJ1-2, with 8 bases identical to TRBD1. Germline V lookup: CDR1 SNHLY, CDR2 FYNNEI. The CDR3 length is 17 residues. The J segment lost 5 bases and the V segment lost 4 bases, leaving 15 bases of the junction unmatched. The CDR3 DNA follows: TGTGCCAGCAGTGGACGGGGGCAGGGGGCGCGAGGATATGGCTACACCTTC. This sequence encodes CASSGRGQGARGYGYTF.

As to this clone: Other DNA sequences in this sample translate to the same CDR3. The rearrangement uses TRBV5-1 and TRBJ1-4; D unclear. Germline V CDR1 and CDR2: SGHRS, YFSETQ. The CDR3 runs 15 residues. Trimming pared 2 bases from V and 2 bases from J, leaving 10 bases between. The CDR3 is CASSLQGLTNEKLFF. In DNA form, the CDR3 reads TGCGCCAGCAGCTTACAAGGACTGACTAATGAAAAACTGTTTTTT. Combining the CDR3 with reference TRBV5-1 and TRBJ1-4 gives the whole variable domain KAGVTQTPRYLIKTRGQQVTLSCSPISGHRSVSWYQQTPGQGLQFLFEYFSETQRNKGNFPGRFSGRQFSNSRSEMNVSTLELGDSALYLCASSLQGLTNEKLFFGSGTQLSVL.

This rearrangement joins TRBV29-1 to TRBJ2-1; 10 positions match TRBD2. The V and J ends lost 8 bases and 2 bases, in that order; junction bases with no gene match: 6. The CDR3 totals 14 residues. Germline CDR1 SQVTM, CDR2 ANQGSEA. The CDR3 reads CSFRTSGTYNEQFF. CDR3 nucleotides: TGCAGCTTCCGGACTAGCGGAACCTACAATGAGCAGTTCTTC.

The chain carries TRBV7-2 and TRBJ2-1, with no clear D. Germline assignment: CDR1 SGHTA and CDR2 FQGNSA. This CDR3 has 11 residues. Trimming removed 4 bases at V and 10 bases at J, with 8 bases between. CDR3 sequence: CASSSRYEQFF. CDR3 coding DNA: TGTGCCAGCAGCTCCCGGTACGAGCAGTTCTTC. Full variable domain (rest looked up from reference TRBV7-2 and TRBJ2-1): GAGVSQSPSNKVTEKGKDVELRCDPISGHTALYWYRQSLGQGLEFLIYFQGNSAPDKSGLPSDRFSAERTGGSVSTLTIQRTQQEDSAVYLCASSSRYEQFFGPGTRLTVL.

The V and J genes are TRBV5-1 and TRBJ2-2, with 14 nucleotides matching TRBD2. In germline, CDR1 is SGHRS, CDR2 YFSETQ. The ends lost 3 bases at V and 4 bases at J; junction bases unmatched: 5. The CDR3 has 17 residues. The CDR3 reads CASSSGLAGVVTGELFF. CDR3 nucleotide sequence: TGCGCCAGCAGCTCGGGACTAGCGGGAGTTGTCACCGGGGAGCTGTTTTTT. Looking up the rest from reference TRBV5-1 and TRBJ2-2 gives the full variable domain: KAGVTQTPRYLIKTRGQQVTLSCSPISGHRSVSWYQQTPGQGLQFLFEYFSETQRNKGNFPGRFSGRQFSNSRSEMNVSTLELGDSALYLCASSSGLAGVVTGELFFGEGSRLTVL.

V and J are TRBV29-1 and TRBJ2-1; tentative D call: TRBD1 (6 bases). V gave up 4 bases and J gave up 9 bases, with 7 bases separating them. CDR3 length equals 10 residues. CDR1 SQVTM and CDR2 ANQGSEA come from the germline V gene. The CDR3 sequence is CSVVQGEQFF. Here the CDR3 DNA reads TGCAGCGTTGTACAGGGTGAGCAGTTCTTC.

The rearrangement links TRBV5-1 to TRBJ2-2, with 11 bases matching TRBD2. The CDR3 is made up of 18 amino acids. The germline CDR1 and CDR2 sequences are SGHRS and YFSETQ. V shed 0 bases and J 6 bases; nucleotides not matched to a gene: 10. DNA of the CDR3: TGCGCCAGCAGCTTGGCTCTAGCGGGAGGTCAGATCGCCGGGGAGCTGTTTTTT. Translated, it gives CASSLALAGGQIAGELFF.

The chain carries TRBV7-3 and TRBJ2-5; possible D gene TRBD1, 6 bases. CDR1 SGHTA and CDR2 FQGTGA come from the germline V gene. The CDR3 totals 16 residues. V lost 1 base and J lost 5, with 17 bases in between. The CDR3 reads CASSLKGRGSEETQYF. The CDR3 bases are TGTGCCAGCAGCTTAAAAGGCAGGGGTTCTGAGGAGACCCAGTACTTC.

This clone was seen a few times. J is TRBJ2-7 and V is TRBV7-2; D is perhaps TRBD2 (5 bases). The germline V and J ends were trimmed by 2 bases and 6 bases, with 23 bases remaining between them. The length of the CDR3 is 17 residues. Germline values: CDR1 SGHTA, CDR2 FQGNSA. CDR3 coding DNA: TGTGCCAGCAGCTTACCCAGCCGGCGGGCCCGCCAGTTCGAGCAGTACGTC. Its translation is CASSLPSRRARQFEQYV.

The J gene is TRBJ2-4, the V gene TRBV3-1 (or the pseudogene TRBV3-2); 12 bases agree with TRBD2. Trimming took 5 bases from V and 0 from J; bases not matched to a gene: 11. The CDR3 runs 19 residues. Germline V CDR1 and CDR2: LGHDT, YNNKEL (reference sequence). The CDR3 DNA follows: TGTGCCAGCAGCACCAAGTCTGGACTAGCGGGGATAGCCAAAAACATTCAGTACTTC. Protein: CASSTKSGLAGIAKNIQYF.

The J gene is TRBJ2-7, the V gene TRBV28; 8 bases are a match to TRBD2. Germline-derived CDR1 and CDR2 are MDHEN and SYDVKM. V dropped 6 bases and J dropped 6; count of bases not matched to a gene: 7. The CDR3 contains 13 residues. The CDR3 DNA follows: TGTGCCAGCAGGCCAACTAGCGGCGGCGAGCAGTACTTC. Amino acid sequence: CASRPTSGGEQYF.

This clone was found a few times. The CDR3 region is CASSPTGAETQYF. The CDR3 DNA sequence: TGTGCCAGCAGCCCGACAGGGGCGGAGACCCAGTACTTC. This rearrangement joins TRBV7-3 to TRBJ2-5; 8 bases map to TRBD1. This CDR3 is 13 amino acids long. Germline CDR1 is SGHTA and CDR2 is FQGTGA. Germline trimming cut 5 bases from V and 5 bases from J; bases unmatched to any gene: 4.